Below are 3 T cell receptor beta chains sequenced from a single sample in a study of T cell responses to AZD1222 COVID-19 vaccine. TCRdb's table, derived via immunoSEQ multiplex PCR, lists solely in-frame clones and lacks some. The sample contains fewer than 75,000 clones, over 80% of which appear only once. The starting material was peripheral blood, obtained 28 days after the second dose of the MenACWY control vaccine. These receptor sequences come from an adult who received the MenACWY meningococcal vaccine as a control.

CDR3 coding DNA: TGTGCCAGCAGGGACCCGGGTCCGTATGGCTACACCTTC. Amino acids: CASRDPGPYGYTF. The chain links TRBV6-5 to TRBJ1-2; D is undetermined. The CDR3 totals 13 residues. Germline CDR1 and CDR2: MNHEY and SVGAGI. V was pared by 6 bases and J by 5 bases, with 13 bases between.

This rearrangement joins TRBV7-6 to TRBJ2-2; D could derive from TRBD1 or TRBD2 (5 bases each). This CDR3 has 16 amino acids. Germline V gives CDR1 SGHVS, CDR2 FNYEAQ. Trimming stripped 6 bases from V and 8 bases from J, with 22 bases between. The CDR3 DNA reads as TGTGCCAGCAGTTTTAATCGTCCAGGGAGATTAGGGGAGCTGTTTTTT. Translated, it gives CASSFNRPGRLGELFF.

V and J are TRBV30 and TRBJ2-3, with a tentative D call TRBD1 (6 bases). The CDR3 is 12 amino acids. V was trimmed by 5 bases and J by 4 bases, leaving 10 bases between them. Germline-derived CDR1 and CDR2 are GTSNPN and SVGIG (reference sequence). DNA of the CDR3: TGTGCCTGGTCAGGGGCGGCAGATACGCAGTATTTT. Amino acid sequence: CAWSGAADTQYF.